This TCR beta chain was profiled in a study of blood T cell repertoires in COVID-19. Overall study context: PBMCs, B-cell-depleted T cells, or T cells were the source of the cDNA or gDNA that made up the material.

V lost 6 bases, J lost 4 bases, and 9 bases lay in between. The CDR3 has 13 amino acids. Germline-derived CDR1 and CDR2 are SGHTA and FQGTGA. Sequencing was performed with immunoSEQ multiplex PCR; in TCRdb, only in-frame clones are kept and a portion is missing. The sample gives around 140,000 clones, 87% of which show up once; roughly 2.5% is in the top ten. This sequence was found in a man aged 50-60 years with active COVID-19. This rearrangement joins TRBV7-3 to TRBJ2-2; possibly TRBD2 for D (5 bases). The sequencing input was peripheral blood. The CDR3 DNA reads as TGTGCCAGCAGGCCAACTAGCACCGGGGAGCTGTTTTTT. This gives the protein CASRPTSTGELFF.